Here is one T cell receptor beta chain with its context. The CDR3 has 13 residues. Trimming took off 3 bases at V and 4 bases at J, with 7 bases between the two ends. The germline gives CDR1 KGHSH, CDR2 LQKENI. This sample is drawn from a study of T cell changes during pregnancy in multiple sclerosis. The assay was immunoSEQ multiplex PCR, and TCRdb's table has in-frame clones only and misses some. The table includes almost 50,000 clones, roughly 94% detected once. This TCR derives from a female donor with multiple sclerosis, enrolled in a pregnancy study. Material: CD4+ T cells from peripheral blood mononuclear cells, obtained in the third trimester of pregnancy. The rearrangement joins TRBV18 to TRBJ1-5; maybe TRBD1 (6 bases). The CDR3 DNA sequence: TGTGCCAGCTCACCGACAGGTAATCAGCCCCAGCATTTT. Amino acid sequence: CASSPTGNQPQHF.